The rows below give T cell receptor beta chains drawn from one sample of a study of control samples from healthy donors and cancer patients. The method was immunoSEQ multiplex PCR; TCRdb's version includes in-frame clones alone and lacks a portion of them. Of 150,000 to 200,000 clones detected, just over 85% appear once; the ten largest clones hold about 1.8%. The sequencing input was blood. These receptors were obtained from a man younger than 35 in good health. The CDR3 runs from the conserved cysteine through the conserved F or W. The D gene is left open where the match is weak. A clone size is listed for some rows: how often the clone was seen (once, few, many), or a class if it is expanded.

NA	TRBJ1-5	TRBV10-3	NA	TGTGCCATCAGTGACCCGACAGAAGGCCGCAATCAGCCCCAGCATTTT	CAISDPTEGRNQPQHF
NA	TRBJ1-1	TRBV19	NA	TGTGCCAGTAACCAGGTGGGGATGACTGAAGCTTTCTTT	CASNQVGMTEAFF
NA	TRBJ1-2	TRBV2	NA	TGTGCCAGCAGGGCAGGGGAAGACTATGGCTACACCTTC	CASRAGEDYGYTF
NA	TRBJ1-3	TRBV7-9	NA	TGTGCCAGCAGCTTATCAAACTCTGGAAACACCATATATTTT	CASSLSNSGNTIYF
few	TRBJ1-6	TRBV30	NA	TGTGCCTGGACCATTCCCTCAGTCGGGACTCCCTGGGCCTATAATTCACCCCTCCACTTT	CAWTIPSVGTPWAYNSPLHF
NA	TRBJ2-2	TRBV14	NA	TGTGCCAGCAGCCAAGTGGGGGCGCCTGGGGAGCTGTTTTTT	CASSQVGAPGELFF
NA	TRBJ2-7	TRBV27	TRBD1	TGTGCCAGCAAACAGGGGCAGGGTACCTACGAGCAGTACTTC	CASKQGQGTYEQYF
NA	TRBJ1-5	TRBV4-1	NA	TGCGCCAGCAGCCAGGAGGGGCCGGGACGTTATCAGCCCCAGCATTTT	CASSQEGPGRYQPQHF
NA	TRBJ1-1	TRBV4-3	NA	TGCGCCAGCAGCCAAGATAGGGCAGGGTTGGCGACTGAAGCTTTCTTT	CASSQDRAGLATEAFF
NA	TRBJ2-2	TRBV13	NA	TGTGCCAGCAGCTCCTCTGGCGATGGGCCCGGGGAGCTGTTTTTT	CASSSSGDGPGELFF
NA	TRBJ2-7	TRBV19	NA	TGTGCCAGTAGTCATGGTTCCCTCACCGAGCAGTACTTC	CASSHGSLTEQYF
NA	TRBJ1-5	TRBV2	NA	TGTGCCAGCAGTGTAAGATCAGGGGGCAATCAGCCCCAGCATTTT	CASSVRSGGNQPQHF
NA	TRBJ1-1	TRBV2	NA	TGTGCCAGCAGTCCCCAAGGCCGGGGGACTGAAGCTTTCTTT	CASSPQGRGTEAFF
NA	TRBJ2-1	TRBV7-8	NA	TGTGCCAGCAGCTTAAGGGGGAACTCCTACAATGAGCAGTTCTTC	CASSLRGNSYNEQFF
NA	TRBJ2-5	TRBV11-2	NA	TGTGCCAGCAGCTTAGACCAGGGGCCGCTCCAAGAGACCCAGTACTTC	CASSLDQGPLQETQYF
NA	TRBJ2-7	TRBV7-8	NA	TGTGCCAGCAGCTTCCACGGGGCCTACGAGCAGTACTTC	CASSFHGAYEQYF
once	TRBJ1-2	TRBV5-4	TRBD1	TGTGCCAGCAGCCCAGGGGGTTATGGCTACACCTTC	CASSPGGYGYTF
NA	TRBJ2-5	TRBV6-5	NA	TGTGCCAGCAGTTACTCGAGGAGCAGGGCAGAGACCCAGTACTTC	CASSYSRSRAETQYF
NA	TRBJ1-1	TRBV11-2	NA	TGTGCCAGCAGCTTGCAGAGGGATGGCACTGAAGCTTTCTTT	CASSLQRDGTEAFF
NA	TRBJ2-7	TRBV30	NA	TGTGCCTGGAGTGTCGGAGGGACAGAAAACGAGCAGTACTTC	CAWSVGGTENEQYF
NA	TRBJ2-7	TRBV3-1/TRBV3-2	TRBD2	TGTGCCAGCAGCCCCGGGACTAGCAACTACGAGCAGTACTTC	CASSPGTSNYEQYF
NA	TRBJ1-1	TRBV9	NA	TGTGCCAGCAGCGTCCATGGGGACTTGACTGAAGCTTTCTTT	CASSVHGDLTEAFF
NA	TRBJ2-2	TRBV7-9	NA	TGTGCAAGTCAGAGAGGCCTAGCGTCGAACACCGGGGAGCTGTTTTTT	CASQRGLASNTGELFF
NA	TRBJ1-1	TRBV2	TRBD1	TGTGCCAGCAGTCCGGACAGGGAGAACACTGAAGCTTTCTTT	CASSPDRENTEAFF